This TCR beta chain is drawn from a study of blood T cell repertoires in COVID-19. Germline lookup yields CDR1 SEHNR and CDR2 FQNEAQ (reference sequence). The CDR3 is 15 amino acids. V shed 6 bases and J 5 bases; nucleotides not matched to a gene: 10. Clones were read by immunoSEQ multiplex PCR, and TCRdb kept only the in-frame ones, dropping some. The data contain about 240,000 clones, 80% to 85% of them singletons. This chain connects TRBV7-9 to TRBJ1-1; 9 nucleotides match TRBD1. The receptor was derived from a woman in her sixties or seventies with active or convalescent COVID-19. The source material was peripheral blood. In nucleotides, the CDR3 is TGTGCCAGCAGTACCCCCGGGACAGGGAGAACTGAAGCTTTCTTT. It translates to CASSTPGTGRTEAFF.